This TCR beta chain is from a study of cytomegalovirus exposure and HLA in healthy donors. Assay used: immunoSEQ multiplex PCR; TCRdb lists only in-frame clones, some missing. The table lists a few hundred thousand clones, nearly 90% of them singletons. Sequenced sample: PBMCs. The TCR sequence derives from a woman between 18 and 29 years old in good health and CMV-seronegative.

This CDR3 reads CATSSNPLGNTIYF. Here the CDR3 DNA reads TGTGCCACCAGCAGTAACCCACTTGGAAACACCATATATTTT. The rearrangement joins TRBV15 to TRBJ1-3, with D unresolved. This CDR3 spans 14 amino acids. V lost 3 bases to trimming and J lost 3 bases, with 9 bases between them. Germline CDR1 reads LNHNV; CDR2 reads YYDKDF (reference sequence).